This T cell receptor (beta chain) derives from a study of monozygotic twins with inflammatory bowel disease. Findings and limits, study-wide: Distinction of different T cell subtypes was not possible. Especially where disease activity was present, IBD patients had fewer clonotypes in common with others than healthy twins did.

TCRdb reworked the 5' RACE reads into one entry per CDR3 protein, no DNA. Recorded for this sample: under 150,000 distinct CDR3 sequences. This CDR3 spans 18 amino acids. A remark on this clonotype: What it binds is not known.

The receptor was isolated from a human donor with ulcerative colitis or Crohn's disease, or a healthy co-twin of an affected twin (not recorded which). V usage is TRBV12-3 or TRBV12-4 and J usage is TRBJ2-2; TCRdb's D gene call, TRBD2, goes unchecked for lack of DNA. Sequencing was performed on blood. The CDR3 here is CASSPAGVSGFDTGELFF.